A selection of T cell receptor beta chains follows, all from one sample in a study of T cells in Graves' hyperthyroidism and ophthalmopathy. Each CDR3 protein gets one entry after TCRdb re-called the multiplex PCR reads with MiXCR. The table has a few hundred thousand distinct CDR3 sequences, less than 20% seen once. Sequenced sample: blood. The origin of the receptors is a man between 18 and 29 years old with Graves' ophthalmopathy. CDR3s include the opening cysteine and the closing phenylalanine or tryptophan. The D gene is left open where the match is weak. Where a row states a size, it is once, few, many or the class of an expanded clone; other rows omit it.

d_call: TRBD2
v_call: TRBV6-1
j_call: TRBJ2-5
clone_size: many
cdr3_aa: CASTRAGGGLQETQYF
cdr3_nt: TGTGCCAGCACCCGAGCGGGGGGGGGACTACAAGAGACCCAGTACTTC

d_call: .
v_call: TRBV20-1
j_call: TRBJ2-1
clone_size: .
cdr3_aa: CSAQRGNGVDEQFF
cdr3_nt: TGCAGTGCCCAGAGGGGGAATGGGGTGGATGAGCAGTTCTTC

d_call: .
v_call: TRBV6-2/TRBV6-3
j_call: TRBJ1-6
clone_size: .
cdr3_aa: CASSLETGINSPLHF
cdr3_nt: TGTGCCAGCAGTTTAGAAACAGGGATCAATTCACCCCTCCACTTT

d_call: TRBD2
v_call: TRBV18
j_call: TRBJ2-3
clone_size: .
cdr3_aa: CASSPDKRGYTDTQYF
cdr3_nt: TGTGCCAGCTCACCTGATAAGCGGGGGTATACAGATACGCAGTATTTT

d_call: .
v_call: TRBV11-2
j_call: TRBJ2-7
clone_size: many
cdr3_aa: CASCTAPYEQYF
cdr3_nt: TGTGCCAGCTGTACAGCTCCCTACGAGCAGTACTTC

d_call: .
v_call: TRBV24-1
j_call: TRBJ2-5
clone_size: few
cdr3_aa: CATSDLLTLDQETQYF
cdr3_nt: TGTGCCACCAGTGATTTGCTTACCCTAGACCAAGAGACCCAGTACTTC

d_call: .
v_call: TRBV5-1
j_call: TRBJ2-1
clone_size: many
cdr3_aa: CASSPSLPGGGRANNEQFF
cdr3_nt: TGCGCCAGCAGCCCCTCATTACCTGGGGGTGGAAGAGCGAACAATGAGCAGTTCTTC

d_call: TRBD1
v_call: TRBV7-6
j_call: TRBJ1-2
clone_size: .
cdr3_aa: CASSLGQGPTPYGYTF
cdr3_nt: TGTGCCAGCAGCTTAGGACAGGGGCCCACCCCCTATGGCTACACCTTC

d_call: .
v_call: TRBV20-1
j_call: TRBJ1-1
clone_size: few
cdr3_aa: CSARGSSTNTEAFF
cdr3_nt: TGCAGTGCTAGAGGCAGCTCAACTAACACTGAAGCTTTCTTT

d_call: .
v_call: TRBV7-9
j_call: TRBJ2-7
clone_size: few
cdr3_aa: CASVGPQAYEQYF
cdr3_nt: TGTGCCAGCGTCGGGCCCCAGGCCTACGAGCAGTACTTC

d_call: .
v_call: TRBV9
j_call: TRBJ1-6
clone_size: .
cdr3_aa: CASSPQAGGNSPLHF
cdr3_nt: TGTGCCAGCAGCCCCCAGGCGGGAGGGAATTCACCCCTCCACTTT

d_call: TRBD1
v_call: TRBV4-2
j_call: TRBJ1-5
clone_size: .
cdr3_aa: CASSQEGQGGQPQHF
cdr3_nt: TGTGCCAGCAGCCAAGAAGGACAGGGAGGTCAGCCCCAGCATTTT

d_call: .
v_call: TRBV18
j_call: TRBJ2-1
clone_size: many
cdr3_aa: CASSRGRGSSNEQFF
cdr3_nt: TGTGCCAGCTCACGGGGGCGGGGTTCGAGCAATGAGCAGTTCTTC

d_call: .
v_call: TRBV2
j_call: TRBJ1-1
clone_size: many
cdr3_aa: CASTLGGRGTEAFF
cdr3_nt: TGTGCCAGCACCTTGGGGGGGCGAGGAACTGAAGCTTTCTTT

d_call: .
v_call: TRBV20-1
j_call: TRBJ1-1
clone_size: many
cdr3_aa: CSAQRGGNTEAFF
cdr3_nt: TGCAGTGCCCAACGAGGGGGAAACACTGAAGCTTTCTTT

d_call: TRBD1
v_call: TRBV11-2
j_call: TRBJ2-7
clone_size: many
cdr3_aa: CASRSTGTGDHEQYF
cdr3_nt: TGTGCCAGCAGATCTACCGGGACAGGGGACCACGAGCAGTACTTC

d_call: .
v_call: TRBV7-9
j_call: TRBJ2-7
clone_size: many
cdr3_aa: CASGLADRGEQYF
cdr3_nt: TGTGCCAGCGGACTAGCGGACAGGGGCGAGCAGTACTTC

d_call: .
v_call: TRBV5-1
j_call: TRBJ1-1
clone_size: many
cdr3_aa: CASSLGRVNTEAFF
cdr3_nt: TGCGCCAGCAGCTTGGGTAGGGTGAATACTGAAGCTTTCTTT

d_call: .
v_call: TRBV12-5
j_call: TRBJ2-2
clone_size: many
cdr3_aa: CASGFDLPAGELFF
cdr3_nt: TGTGCTAGTGGTTTTGACCTTCCGGCCGGGGAGCTGTTTTTT

d_call: TRBD1
v_call: TRBV18
j_call: TRBJ1-2
clone_size: few
cdr3_aa: CASSPRRDRGLYGYTF
cdr3_nt: TGTGCCAGCTCACCCCGACGGGACAGGGGACTCTATGGCTACACCTTC

d_call: .
v_call: TRBV10-1
j_call: TRBJ2-5
clone_size: once
cdr3_aa: CASSPGLRGKETQYF
cdr3_nt: TGCGCCAGCAGTCCGGGACTCCGGGGGAAGGAGACCCAGTACTTC

d_call: TRBD1
v_call: TRBV7-9
j_call: TRBJ1-1
clone_size: many
cdr3_aa: CASSPVQGASTEAFF
cdr3_nt: TGTGCCAGCAGCCCGGTGCAGGGGGCGAGCACTGAAGCTTTCTTT

d_call: TRBD2
v_call: TRBV7-9
j_call: TRBJ2-1
clone_size: .
cdr3_aa: CASSFLTSGGNEQFF
cdr3_nt: TGTGCCAGCAGCTTCCTGACTAGCGGGGGTAATGAGCAGTTCTTC

d_call: .
v_call: TRBV12-3/TRBV12-4
j_call: TRBJ1-2
clone_size: many
cdr3_aa: CASSSGHIYGYTF
cdr3_nt: TGTGCCAGCAGTTCCGGACACATCTATGGCTACACCTTC

d_call: TRBD2
v_call: TRBV20-1
j_call: TRBJ2-1
clone_size: .
cdr3_aa: CSARATSGGVDEQFF
cdr3_nt: TGCAGTGCTAGAGCGACTAGCGGGGGGGTGGATGAGCAGTTCTTC

d_call: .
v_call: TRBV5-8
j_call: TRBJ1-1
clone_size: .
cdr3_aa: CASSSPGTEDTEAFF
cdr3_nt: TGTGCCAGCAGCAGTCCCGGGACCGAGGACACTGAAGCTTTCTTT

d_call: .
v_call: TRBV7-3
j_call: TRBJ2-1
clone_size: many
cdr3_aa: CASSAGSHNEQFF
cdr3_nt: TGTGCCAGCAGCGCCGGGTCCCACAATGAGCAGTTCTTC

d_call: .
v_call: TRBV6-1
j_call: TRBJ1-5
clone_size: many
cdr3_aa: CASSSSTGGGQPQHF
cdr3_nt: .

d_call: .
v_call: TRBV10-3
j_call: TRBJ1-1
clone_size: many
cdr3_aa: CAIKTTNTEAFF
cdr3_nt: TGTGCCATCAAAACCACGAATACTGAAGCTTTCTTT

d_call: .
v_call: TRBV4-1
j_call: TRBJ1-2
clone_size: .
cdr3_aa: CASSHGRTGTF
cdr3_nt: TGCGCCAGCAGCCATGGACGGACCGGGACCTTC

d_call: .
v_call: TRBV28
j_call: TRBJ2-2
clone_size: many
cdr3_aa: CASMVTGTNTGELFF
cdr3_nt: TGTGCCAGCATGGTGACCGGGACGAACACCGGGGAGCTGTTTTTT